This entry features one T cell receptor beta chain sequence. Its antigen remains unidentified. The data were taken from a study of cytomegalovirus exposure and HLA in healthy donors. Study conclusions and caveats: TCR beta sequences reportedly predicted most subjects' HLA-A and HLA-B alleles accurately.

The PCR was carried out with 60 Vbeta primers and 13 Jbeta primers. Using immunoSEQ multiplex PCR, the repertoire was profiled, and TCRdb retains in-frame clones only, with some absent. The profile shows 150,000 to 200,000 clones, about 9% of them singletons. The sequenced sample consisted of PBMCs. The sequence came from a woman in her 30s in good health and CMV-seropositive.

CDR3 loop: CASSWEGTPRDTQYF. CDR3 in DNA: TGTGCCAGCAGCTGGGAGGGGACTCCCAGAGATACGCAGTATTTT. The chain employs TRBV7-6 and TRBJ2-3; 7 bases fit TRBD2. CDR1 and CDR2 (germline): SGHVS, FNYEAQ. After removal of 4 bases from V and 5 bases from J, the junction contained 9 bases not matched to a gene. The CDR3 length is 15 residues.